This passage covers 7 T cell receptor beta chains from one sample sequenced in a study of CD8 T cells in Susac syndrome. When the RNA was reverse transcribed, random hexamers were used with an input of roughly 0.45 to 1 ug. TCRdb recomputed calls from the immunoSEQ multiplex PCR reads with MiXCR, one row per CDR3 protein. The table includes about 190,000 distinct CDR3 sequences, almost 96% detected once. Sequenced input: CD4+ T cells from PBMCs. Receptors were obtained from a human donor with Susac syndrome.

J is TRBJ1-4 and V is TRBV20-1; D uncertain. The CDR3 has 15 amino acids. The germline gives CDR1 DFQATT, CDR2 SNEGSKA (reference sequence). The germline V and J ends were trimmed by 2 bases and 3 bases, with 13 bases remaining between them. This CDR3 is CSARSRSEANEKLFF. The CDR3 coding sequence is TGCAGTGCTAGATCCCGATCCGAGGCTAATGAAAAACTGTTTTTT.

This chain links TRBV30 with TRBJ2-6; 7 bases agree with TRBD1. The ends lost 7 bases at V and 5 bases at J; junction bases unmatched: 5. CDR1 GTSNPN and CDR2 SVGIG come from the germline V gene (reference sequence). This CDR3 spans 13 amino acids. The CDR3 protein is CAYQGDWANVLTF. The CDR3 nucleotides are TGTGCCTACCAGGGGGATTGGGCCAACGTCCTGACTTTC.

This clonotype is a singleton in its sample. The V gene is TRBV19, the J gene TRBJ2-5; 12 bases match TRBD1. With 2 bases clipped from V and 5 bases from J, the junction kept 9 bases outside the gene matches. This CDR3 comprises 17 residues. Germline CDR1 and CDR2: LNHDA and SQIVND (reference sequence). The CDR3 sequence: CASSINRDRGLVETQYF. The CDR3 DNA reads TGTGCCAGTAGTATAAATCGGGACAGGGGGCTGGTGGAGACCCAGTACTTC.

The V and J genes are TRBV6-5 and TRBJ1-2; perhaps TRBD1 as D (6 bases). Between the trimmed V and J ends, which lost 7 bases and 2 bases, there was a span of 11 bases. Per the germline V gene, CDR1 is MNHEY and CDR2 is SVGAGI. CDR3 size: 13 residues. CDR3 protein: CASTQGRNYGYTF. DNA of the CDR3: TGTGCCAGCACCCAGGGGAGAAACTATGGCTACACCTTC.

The chain couples TRBV7-2 to TRBJ1-1; D might be TRBD1 (6 bases). The ends were cut back, 3 bases at V and 11 bases at J, with 13 bases in the middle. The length of the CDR3 is 12 residues. Germline CDR1 SGHTA, CDR2 FQGNSA. The chain's CDR3 is CASSFAGGLAFF. In nucleotides, the CDR3 is TGTGCCAGCAGCTTTGCTGGGGGGCTGGCTTTCTTT.

The chain recombines TRBV30 with TRBJ1-1; D unclear. CDR1 and CDR2 (germline): GTSNPN, SVGIG (reference sequence). This CDR3 region has 13 residues. The V gene lost 3 bases and the J gene lost 2 bases, with 10 bases spanning the gap. The CDR3 reads CAWRVTSNTEAFF. CDR3 coding DNA: TGTGCCTGGAGGGTGACATCCAACACTGAAGCTTTCTTT.

This chain links TRBV30 with TRBJ2-1; D might be TRBD1 or TRBD2, each matching 5 bases. Looked up from germline, CDR1 is GTSNPN and CDR2 is SVGIG (reference sequence). Trimming cost V 5 bases and J 0 bases, with 8 bases left between them. This CDR3 region has 13 residues. CDR3 in DNA: TGTGCCTGGGAGGGGAGCTCCTACAATGAGCAGTTCTTC. Translation gives CAWEGSSYNEQFF.